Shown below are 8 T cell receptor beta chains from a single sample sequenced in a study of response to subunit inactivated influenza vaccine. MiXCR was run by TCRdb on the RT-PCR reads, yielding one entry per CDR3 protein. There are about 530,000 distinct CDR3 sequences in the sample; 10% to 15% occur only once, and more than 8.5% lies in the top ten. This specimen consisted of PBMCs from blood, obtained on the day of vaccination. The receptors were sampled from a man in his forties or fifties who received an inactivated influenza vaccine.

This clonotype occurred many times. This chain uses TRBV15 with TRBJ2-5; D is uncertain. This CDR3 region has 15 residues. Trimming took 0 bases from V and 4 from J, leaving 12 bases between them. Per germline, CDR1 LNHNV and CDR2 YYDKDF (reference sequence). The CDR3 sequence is CATSRDKPSSETQYF. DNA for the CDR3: TGTGCCACCAGCAGAGATAAACCGTCGTCAGAGACCCAGTACTTC.

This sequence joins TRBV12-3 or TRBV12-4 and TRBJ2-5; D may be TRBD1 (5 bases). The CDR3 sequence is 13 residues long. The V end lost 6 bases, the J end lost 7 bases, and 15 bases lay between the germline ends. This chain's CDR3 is CASSPTGFGTQYF. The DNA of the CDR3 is TGTGCCAGCAGCCCTACAGGTTTCGGGACCCAGTACTTC.

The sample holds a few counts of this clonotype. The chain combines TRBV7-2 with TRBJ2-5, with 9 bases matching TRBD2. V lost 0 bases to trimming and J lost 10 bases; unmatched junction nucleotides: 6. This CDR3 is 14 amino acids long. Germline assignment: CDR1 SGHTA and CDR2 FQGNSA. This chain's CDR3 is CASSLAVLAGFQYF. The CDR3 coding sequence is TGTGCCAGCAGCTTAGCGGTCCTAGCGGGGTTCCAGTACTTC.

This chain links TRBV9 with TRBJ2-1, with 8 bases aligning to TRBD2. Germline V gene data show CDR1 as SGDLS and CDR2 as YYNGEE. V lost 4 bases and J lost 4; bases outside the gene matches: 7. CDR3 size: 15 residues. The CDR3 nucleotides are TGTGCCAGCAGCACTAGCGGCGGGATTTACAATGAGCAGTTCTTC. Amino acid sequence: CASSTSGGIYNEQFF.

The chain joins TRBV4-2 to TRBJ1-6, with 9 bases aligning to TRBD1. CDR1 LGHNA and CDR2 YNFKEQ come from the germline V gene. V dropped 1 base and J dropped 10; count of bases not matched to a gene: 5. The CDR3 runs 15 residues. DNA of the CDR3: TGTGCCAGCAGCCAAGCCGGGACAGGGCGCTCACCCCTCCACTTT. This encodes CASSQAGTGRSPLHF.

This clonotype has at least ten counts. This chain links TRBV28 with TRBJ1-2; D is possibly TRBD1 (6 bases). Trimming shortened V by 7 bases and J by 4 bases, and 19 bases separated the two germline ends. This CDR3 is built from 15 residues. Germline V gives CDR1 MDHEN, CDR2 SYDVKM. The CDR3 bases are TGTGCCAGCACAACAATGGCAGGGGCAGGCTATGGCTACACCTTC. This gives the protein CASTTMAGAGYGYTF.

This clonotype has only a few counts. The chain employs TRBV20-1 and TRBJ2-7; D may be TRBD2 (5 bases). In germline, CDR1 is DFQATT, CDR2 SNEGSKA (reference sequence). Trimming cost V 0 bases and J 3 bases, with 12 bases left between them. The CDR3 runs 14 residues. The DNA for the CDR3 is TGCAGTGCTAGAGATCGGGGTAGTCTCTACGAGCAGTACTTC. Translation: CSARDRGSLYEQYF.

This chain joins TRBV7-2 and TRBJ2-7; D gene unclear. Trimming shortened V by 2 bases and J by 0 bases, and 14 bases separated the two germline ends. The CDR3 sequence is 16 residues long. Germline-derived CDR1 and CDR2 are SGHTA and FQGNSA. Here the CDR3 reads CASSLFLGQFSYEQYF. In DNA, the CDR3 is TGTGCCAGCAGCTTATTCTTAGGGCAATTCTCCTACGAGCAGTACTTC.